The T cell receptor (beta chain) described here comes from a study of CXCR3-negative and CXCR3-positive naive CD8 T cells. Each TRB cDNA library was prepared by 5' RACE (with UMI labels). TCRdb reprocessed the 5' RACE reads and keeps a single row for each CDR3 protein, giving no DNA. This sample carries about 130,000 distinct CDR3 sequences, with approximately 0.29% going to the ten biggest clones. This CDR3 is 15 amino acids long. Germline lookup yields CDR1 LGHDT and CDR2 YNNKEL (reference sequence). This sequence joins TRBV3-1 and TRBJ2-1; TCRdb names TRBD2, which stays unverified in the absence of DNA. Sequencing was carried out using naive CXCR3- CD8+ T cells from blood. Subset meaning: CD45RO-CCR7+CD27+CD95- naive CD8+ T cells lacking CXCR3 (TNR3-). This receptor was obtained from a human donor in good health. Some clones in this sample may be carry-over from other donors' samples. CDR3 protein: CASSQDRLAVDEQFF.